The sequence of this T cell receptor beta chain was determined in a study of T cell repertoires in cytomegalovirus infection. There are 15 residues in the CDR3. The trim removed 0 bases at V and 7 bases at J, leaving 7 bases unmatched. Germline lookup yields CDR1 SGHNT and CDR2 YENEEA. As regards this clonotype: Antigen: not known.

TCRdb re-called the reads through MiXCR, storing one row per CDR3 protein. Of about a million distinct CDR3 sequences listed, roughly 30% are singletons. Overall study results and limits: Summed public TCR beta family frequency identified CMV carriers bearing the relevant HLA. HLA-C-restricted CMV-specific TCR beta clonotypes prevailed in the ex vivo response.

This sample comprised cultured CD8+ T cells from PBMCs, obtained from culture after CMV antigen stimulation. The receptor was derived from a human donor in good health (CMV status not recorded). Some clones in this sample may be carry-over from other donors' samples. J is TRBJ1-1 and V is TRBV11-3; 8 bases line up with TRBD1. CDR3 DNA: TGTGCCAGCAGCTTAGATCAGGGGGCTACTTATGAAGCTTTCTTT. This encodes CASSLDQGATYEAFF.